This T cell receptor beta chain was sequenced for a study of T cells in Graves' hyperthyroidism and ophthalmopathy. Across the study: Initial diagnosis, before any treatment, was when peripheral blood was collected. General study points: Most expanded thyroid clonotypes above 0.001 also appeared in blood. Classification by a 13 V-J model distinguished ophthalmopathy from stable hyperthyroidism.

Amplification yielded TCR beta CDR3 regions, with RNA transcripts as the source. A set of HTBI primers served as the primers for a first-round RT-PCR of the TCR CDR3. A single record per CDR3 protein comes from TCRdb applying MiXCR to the multiplex PCR reads. The table records roughly 350,000 distinct CDR3 sequences, roughly 13% of them present only once. The CDR3 has 15 amino acids. The V gene's germline CDR1 is SGHNT and CDR2 YENEEA. Trimming removed 5 bases from V and 6 bases from J; junction bases left unmatched: 8. A roughly 9.3 ml volume of fresh peripheral blood provided the PBMCs. This clonotype appeared a few times. Antigen unknown.

Sequencing was done on a sample of blood. This clonotype was obtained from a woman between 40 and 50 years old with Graves' ophthalmopathy. This sequence joins TRBV11-3 and TRBJ2-4, with 9 bases matching TRBD1. CDR3 protein: CASSHRDREGNIQYF. CDR3 nucleotide sequence: TGTGCCAGCAGCCACCGGGACAGGGAAGGAAACATTCAGTACTTC.